What follows are 27 T cell receptor beta chains derived from one specimen sequenced in a study of T cells after yellow fever vaccination. TCRdb reprocessed the 5' RACE reads with MiXCR, giving one entry per CDR3 protein. The sample has 170,000 or so distinct CDR3 sequences, roughly 6.2% seen once. The sample consisted of CD4+ T cells sorted from PBMCs, taken on the day of the first yellow fever vaccination. The receptors stem from a man aged 18 to 30 who received the YFV17D yellow fever vaccine.

This clonotype was counted many times. The rearrangement links TRBV4-3 to TRBJ2-3; 7 positions agree with TRBD2. The CDR3 sequence is 18 residues long. Germline assignment: CDR1 LGHNA and CDR2 YSLEER. The J segment lost 2 bases and the V segment lost 0 bases, leaving 11 bases of the junction unmatched. The DNA for the CDR3 is TGCGCCAGCAGCCAAGATGGGAGGGTAGCGGCCTCCACAGATACGCAGTATTTT. Translation: CASSQDGRVAASTDTQYF.

The chain joins TRBV6-5 to TRBJ1-1; D gene unclear. This CDR3 has 13 residues. Germline CDR1 MNHEY, CDR2 SVGAGI. Trimming took 3 bases from V and 3 from J, leaving 8 bases between them. The CDR3 loop reads CASSYPGDTEAFF. The CDR3 DNA is TGTGCCAGCAGTTATCCCGGGGACACTGAAGCTTTCTTT.

This clonotype was seen more than once but under ten times. The rearrangement links TRBV12-3 or TRBV12-4 to TRBJ1-4; D gene uncertain. V lost 5 bases, J lost 7 bases, and 8 bases lay in between. The CDR3 consists of 12 residues. The CDR3 sequence is CASSRHVEKLFF. The CDR3 DNA sequence: TGTGCCAGCAGTCGGCACGTTGAAAAACTGTTTTTT.

This clonotype turned up a few times. The rearrangement links TRBV5-5 to TRBJ2-3, with D uncertain. V was pared by 1 base and J by 2 bases, with 8 bases between. Germline V lookup: CDR1 SGHKS, CDR2 YYEKEE (reference sequence). There are 14 residues in the CDR3. This CDR3 reads CASSLRHYTDTQYF. The CDR3 bases are TGTGCCAGCAGCTTGCGACACTACACAGATACGCAGTATTTT.

This clonotype came up many times. V and J are TRBV20-1 and TRBJ1-4; TRBD1 might be the D (6 bases). V lost 5 bases, J lost 8 bases, and 15 bases lay in between. Germline V gene lookup returns CDR1 DFQATT and CDR2 SNEGSKA (reference sequence). This CDR3 spans 13 amino acids. CDR3 sequence: CSAPHRVREKLFF. The CDR3 DNA follows: TGCAGTGCTCCACACAGGGTTCGGGAAAAACTGTTTTTT.

This clonotype was detected only a few times. V usage is TRBV20-1 and J usage is TRBJ1-2, with no clear D. The CDR3 consists of 12 residues. CDR1 and CDR2 from the germline V gene are DFQATT and SNEGSKA (reference sequence). The V gene lost 6 bases and the J gene lost 5 bases, with 13 bases spanning the gap. The CDR3 here is CSAWTDSYGYTF. The CDR3, as DNA: TGCAGTGCATGGACGGACTCTTATGGCTACACCTTC.

The V call is TRBV4-3, the J call TRBJ1-1; 7 bases are a match to TRBD1. CDR1 LGHNA and CDR2 YSLEER come from the germline V gene. The ends lost 0 bases at V and 4 bases at J; junction bases unmatched: 5. The CDR3 is 15 amino acids. The CDR3 sequence is CASSQDLDRATEAFF. CDR3 bases: TGCGCCAGCAGCCAAGATCTAGACAGGGCCACTGAAGCTTTCTTT.

This clonotype has just a few counts. The genes are TRBV9 and TRBJ2-1; TRBD1 might be the D (6 bases). In germline, CDR1 is SGDLS, CDR2 YYNGEE. V lost 0 bases to trimming and J lost 10 bases, with 11 bases between them. The CDR3 length is 13 residues. The CDR3 sequence is CASSVEGGVEQFF. Written as DNA, the CDR3 is TGTGCCAGCAGCGTAGAAGGGGGAGTAGAGCAGTTCTTC.

The DNA for the CDR3 is TGCGCCAGCAGTCCTAGTCACTACACAGATACGCAGTATTTT. Amino acids: CASSPSHYTDTQYF. This rearrangement joins TRBV10-2 to TRBJ2-3, with D hard to call. Deletions cut 5 bases from V and 2 bases from J, with 11 bases between. Per the germline V gene, CDR1 is WSHSY and CDR2 is SAAADI. CDR3 length: 14 residues.

The sample holds many counts of this clonotype. A junction boundary mismatches the germline segment, possibly from a read error. This chain uses TRBV4-1 with TRBJ2-3, with no clear D. Germline V gene lookup returns CDR1 MGHRA and CDR2 YSYEKL. This CDR3 region has 12 residues. The CDR3 DNA sequence: TGCGCCAGCAGCCAAGAGCTCCACCTGATGCATTTT. It encodes CASSQELHLMHF.

Ten or more counts support this clonotype. V gene TRBV2 combines with J gene TRBJ2-5, with TRBD2 matching over 7 bases. The V gene's germline CDR1 is SNHLY and CDR2 FYNNEI. The CDR3 length is 13 residues. V shed 10 bases and J 4 bases; nucleotides not matched to a gene: 9. In nucleotides, the CDR3 is TGTGCCACCCCCGGTTGGGGGGGAGAGACCCAGTACTTC. Protein product: CATPGWGGETQYF.

This clonotype was recorded a few times. This rearrangement joins TRBV6-5 to TRBJ2-1; D gene unclear. Trimming took off 2 bases at V and 0 bases at J, with 8 bases between the two ends. Germline V lookup: CDR1 MNHEY, CDR2 SVGAGI. This CDR3 comprises 15 residues. The CDR3 here is CASSYGRGSYNEQFF. Here the CDR3 DNA reads TGTGCCAGCAGTTACGGGCGAGGCTCCTACAATGAGCAGTTCTTC.

This clonotype was detected many times. This chain uses TRBV20-1 with TRBJ2-7; 9 positions agree with TRBD1. CDR1 and CDR2 from the germline V gene are DFQATT and SNEGSKA (reference sequence). This CDR3 region has 15 residues. With V trimmed by 1 base and J by 1 base, 5 bases remained unmatched. The CDR3 DNA is TGCAGTGCTAGAGCGGGGACAGGGTTATCCTACGAGCAGTACTTC. It encodes CSARAGTGLSYEQYF.

As regards this clonotype: A much larger clone differs by one base, so this may be a read error. The V gene is TRBV20-1, the J gene TRBJ2-2; perhaps TRBD2 as D (5 bases). Germline CDR1 DFQATT, CDR2 SNEGSKA (reference sequence). The CDR3 consists of 15 residues. The CDR3 region has the DNA TGCAGTGCTAGAGATCCTGCTAGCTACACCGGGGAGATGTTTTTT. Translating gives CSARDPASYTGEMFF.

This clonotype was recorded a few times. The chain employs TRBV29-1 and TRBJ1-2; D ambiguous. Trimming took off 6 bases at V and 3 bases at J, with 23 bases between the two ends. The CDR3 spans 16 residues. Germline V gives CDR1 SQVTM, CDR2 ANQGSEA. DNA of the CDR3: TGCAGCGTAGACGATCCTTCGGTAGGGCTCTACTATGGCTACACCTTC. It codes for CSVDDPSVGLYYGYTF.

This clonotype was counted at least ten times. The gene calls are TRBV3-1 and TRBJ1-6, with 9 positions matching TRBD1. In germline, CDR1 is LGHDT, CDR2 YNNKEL (reference sequence). There are 16 residues in the CDR3. V lost 3 bases to trimming and J lost 8 bases; unmatched junction nucleotides: 8. Here the CDR3 reads CASSQGHGQGYSPLHF. As DNA, the CDR3 is TGTGCCAGCAGCCAGGGTCACGGACAGGGGTATTCACCCCTCCACTTT.

On this clonotype itself: A much larger clone sits a single nucleotide away, making a read error possible. CDR3 amino acids: CASSFAGEETKYF. For the CDR3, the DNA is TGCGCCAGCAGCTTTGCGGGGGAAGAGACCAAGTACTTC. The chain couples TRBV5-1 to TRBJ2-5; 7 nucleotides align to TRBD2. The CDR3 loop spans 13 amino acids. CDR1 is SGHRS and CDR2 is YFSETQ in the germline V gene.

Ten or more counts support this clonotype. The gene calls are TRBV7-9 and TRBJ2-1; 7 nucleotides align to TRBD1. In germline, CDR1 is SEHNR, CDR2 FQNEAQ (reference sequence). There are 12 residues in the CDR3. After removal of 5 bases from V and 9 bases from J, the junction contained 4 bases not matched to a gene. The chain's CDR3 is CASSERGREQFF. The CDR3 DNA reads as TGTGCCAGCAGCGAAAGGGGGCGTGAGCAGTTCTTC.

The rearrangement uses TRBV12-5 and TRBJ2-2, with D perhaps TRBD1 or TRBD2 (5 bases each). The V end lost 7 bases, the J end lost 6 bases, and 30 bases lay between the germline ends. Germline assignment: CDR1 LGHNT and CDR2 FRNRAP. The CDR3 totals 19 residues. CDR3 sequence: CASAPGGVAGTRRSGELFF. The CDR3 nucleotides read TGTGCTAGTGCCCCTGGGGGAGTCGCCGGCACCCGAAGGTCCGGGGAGCTGTTTTTT.

This clonotype was observed at least ten times. This chain connects TRBV3-1 to TRBJ2-5; perhaps TRBD1 as D (5 bases). This CDR3 region has 13 residues. V lost 2 bases and J 6 bases, leaving 10 bases between the germline ends. Germline V gene lookup returns CDR1 LGHDT and CDR2 YNNKEL (reference sequence). The DNA for the CDR3 is TGTGCCAGCAGCCAACAGGGATTCCAGACCCAGTACTTC. Its translation is CASSQQGFQTQYF.

The chain recombines TRBV7-2 with TRBJ2-7; D perhaps matches TRBD2 (6 bases). V lost 7 bases to trimming and J lost 6 bases, with 22 bases between them. Per germline, CDR1 SGHTA and CDR2 FQGNSA. CDR3 length: 15 residues. The CDR3 DNA sequence: TGTGCCAGCAAACTAAATATTGGAGGGAGTCCCGAGCAGTACTTC. Protein sequence: CASKLNIGGSPEQYF.

Concerning this clonotype: Sequence at one end of the junction differs from germline and may be a read error. The chain joins TRBV5-3 to TRBJ2-2; 7 bases match TRBD2. TRBV5-3 is an ORF; its function is uncertain. The CDR3 has 14 amino acids. The CDR3 region has the DNA TGTGCCATGGGCCTCGGGCTCTTCAGCGGGGAGCTGCTTTTT. This gives the protein CAMGLGLFSGELLF.

This clonotype was picked up many times. V gene TRBV6-2 or TRBV6-3 combines with J gene TRBJ1-1; 7 bases align to TRBD1. V trimming: 4 bases; J trimming: 10 bases; junction bases outside the gene matches: 9. Germline CDR1 MNHEY, CDR2 SVGEGT. CDR3 size: 13 residues. CDR3 in amino acids: CASSSWTGPGAFF. For the CDR3, the DNA is TGTGCCAGCAGTTCATGGACAGGCCCTGGAGCTTTCTTT.

The sample holds a few counts of this clonotype. V usage is TRBV18 and J usage is TRBJ1-6; D is possibly TRBD1 (6 bases). The V gene's germline CDR1 is KGHSH and CDR2 LQKENI. CDR3 length equals 15 residues. V was cut by 2 bases and J by 5 bases, with 10 bases left in between. CDR3 residues: CASSPDQGNNSPLHF. The CDR3 coding sequence is TGTGCCAGCTCACCAGATCAGGGGAATAATTCACCCCTCCACTTT.

This chain links TRBV28 with TRBJ2-7; weak D call: TRBD1 (8 bases). Germline V gene sequence: CDR1 MDHEN, CDR2 SYDVKM. CDR3 length: 14 residues. CDR3 sequence (DNA): TGTGCCAGCAGCTTACAGGGGGGGACCTACGTGCAGTACGTC. It specifies CASSLQGGTYVQYV.

The chain links TRBV7-2 to TRBJ2-5; 8 nucleotides align to TRBD1. This CDR3 comprises 14 residues. Trimming took 1 base from V and 4 from J; bases not matched to a gene: 2. Germline CDR1 is SGHTA and CDR2 is FQGNSA. The CDR3 protein is CASSLVTGGETQYF. The CDR3 DNA sequence: TGTGCCAGCAGCTTAGTCACAGGGGGAGAGACCCAGTACTTC.

This clonotype has ten or more counts. The chain is built from TRBV5-1 and TRBJ2-3; D is uncertain. V lost 3 bases to trimming and J lost 1 base, with 6 bases between them. CDR3 size: 13 residues. Germline CDR1 SGHRS, CDR2 YFSETQ. The CDR3 bases are TGCGCCAGCAGCTACCCGGGCACAGATACGCAGTATTTT. This encodes CASSYPGTDTQYF.